The 23 T cell receptor beta chains below all came from one sample that was sequenced in a study of blood T cell repertoires in COVID-19. This table comes from immunoSEQ multiplex PCR, and its TCRdb copy is limited to in-frame clones, with some not included. The sample has about 250,000 clones, about 82% seen once. Sequenced input: PBMCs or T cells enriched from blood (not recorded which). The receptor source for this set is a woman in her 50s with acute COVID-19.

The V and J genes are TRBV12-3 or TRBV12-4 and TRBJ1-2; D may be TRBD1 (5 bases). The V and J ends lost 5 bases and 3 bases respectively, with 10 bases between them. This CDR3 has 13 amino acids. The CDR3 is CASSPDRDYGYTF. CDR3 bases: TGTGCCAGCAGTCCCGACAGAGACTATGGCTACACCTTC.

This clone has just one count. The CDR3 bases are TGTGCCAGCAGCCTCGAGGATTCACCCCTCCACTTT. It translates to CASSLEDSPLHF. The chain employs TRBV7-2 and TRBJ1-6; D uncertain. This CDR3 contains 12 residues. Trimming cost V 5 bases and J 8 bases, with 7 bases left between them. The germline gives CDR1 SGHTA, CDR2 FQGNSA. The whole variable domain, remainder taken from reference TRBV7-2 and TRBJ1-6, is GAGVSQSPSNKVTEKGKDVELRCDPISGHTALYWYRQSLGQGLEFLIYFQGNSAPDKSGLPSDRFSAERTGGSVSTLTIQRTQQEDSAVYLCASSLEDSPLHFGNGTRLTVT.

V usage is TRBV6-5 and J usage is TRBJ2-1; tentative D call: TRBD2 (5 bases). CDR3 size: 11 residues. Trimming shortened V by 6 bases and J by 12 bases, and 12 bases separated the two germline ends. Per the germline V gene, CDR1 is MNHEY and CDR2 is SVGAGI. The CDR3 region has the DNA TGTGCCAGCAGCGACCCGGCGGGGCAGTTCTTC. Translating gives CASSDPAGQFF.

This clone has a single count. V and J are TRBV7-2 and TRBJ1-2; TRBD1 matches 11 bases. The CDR3 sequence is 14 residues long. Trimming removed 3 bases from V and 6 bases from J; junction bases left unmatched: 3. In germline, CDR1 is SGHTA, CDR2 FQGNSA. CDR3 region: CASSFRDRGDGYTF. The CDR3 DNA sequence: TGTGCCAGCAGCTTCCGGGACAGGGGGGATGGCTACACCTTC.

The chain is built from TRBV6-6 and TRBJ1-3, with D tentatively TRBD1 (6 bases). The CDR3 is 15 amino acids. Germline V gene lookup returns CDR1 MNHNY and CDR2 SVGAGI (reference sequence). V was trimmed by 2 bases and J by 2 bases, leaving 10 bases between them. CDR3 amino acids: CASSYPWGPGNTIYF. The CDR3 DNA is TGTGCCAGCAGTTACCCCTGGGGGCCTGGAAACACCATATATTTT.

The chain has TRBV25-1 and TRBJ2-5, with a possible D match to TRBD2 (6 bases). The V end lost 2 bases, the J end lost 2 bases, and 9 bases lay between the germline ends. CDR1 MGHDK and CDR2 SYGVNS come from the germline V gene. The CDR3 consists of 14 residues. CDR3 sequence reads: CASSEAGTQETQYF. DNA for the CDR3: TGTGCCAGCAGTGAAGCCGGGACTCAAGAGACCCAGTACTTC. The full variable domain, its missing parts supplied by reference TRBV25-1 and TRBJ2-5, is EADIYQTPRYLVIGTGKKITLECSQTMGHDKMYWYQQDPGMELHLIHYSYGVNSTEKGDLSSESTVSRIRTEHFPLTLESARPSHTSQYLCASSEAGTQETQYFGPGTRLLVL.

The J gene is TRBJ1-2, the V gene TRBV6-5; 7 bases line up with TRBD1. The V gene's germline CDR1 is MNHEY and CDR2 SVGAGI. This CDR3 is built from 15 residues. Losses at the gene ends were 5 bases for V and 5 bases for J; bases not matched to a gene: 11. CDR3 nucleotide sequence: TGTGCCAGCAGTCCAGGGGGTATCGGCCCGTATGGCTACACCTTC. Translated, it gives CASSPGGIGPYGYTF.

The gene calls are TRBV15 and TRBJ2-5, with D maybe TRBD2 (5 bases). Germline assignment: CDR1 LNHNV and CDR2 YYDKDF (reference sequence). CDR3 length equals 14 residues. V shed 4 bases and J shed 2 bases, with 11 bases lying between them. CDR3 loop: CATSTRRDQETQYF. The CDR3 bases are TGTGCCACCAGCACTAGACGGGATCAAGAGACCCAGTACTTC. Looking up the rest from reference TRBV15 and TRBJ2-5 gives the full variable domain: DAMVIQNPRYQVTQFGKPVTLSCSQTLNHNVMYWYQQKSSQAPKLLFHYYDKDFNNEADTPDNFQSRRPNTSFCFLDIRSPGLGDTAMYLCATSTRRDQETQYFGPGTRLLVL.

The chain joins TRBV7-3 to TRBJ1-3; 9 bases are shared with TRBD1. Germline-derived CDR1 and CDR2 are SGHTA and FQGTGA. With V trimmed by 0 bases and J by 5 bases, 8 bases remained unmatched. The CDR3 runs 17 residues. In DNA, the CDR3 is TGTGCCAGCAGCTTAACGAATCCGGGACAGGGAAGAAACACCATATATTTT. Amino acids: CASSLTNPGQGRNTIYF.

The J gene is TRBJ2-4, the V gene TRBV11-2; D might be TRBD1 (6 bases). The CDR3 sequence is 19 residues long. Germline V lookup: CDR1 SGHAT, CDR2 FQNNGV. Trimming took 2 bases from V and 0 from J, leaving 20 bases between them. The CDR3 region has the DNA TGTGCCAGCAGCTTACCTAGGGGGTACAGGTCACTAGCCAAAAACATTCAGTACTTC. This translates into CASSLPRGYRSLAKNIQYF.

The V and J genes are TRBV9 and TRBJ1-3; D unclear. Germline V gene lookup returns CDR1 SGDLS and CDR2 YYNGEE. V was trimmed by 0 bases and J by 2 bases, leaving 12 bases between them. This CDR3 spans 16 amino acids. The CDR3 nucleotides read TGTGCCAGCAGCGTAGCTCGTGGGCCCCCTGGAAACACCATATATTTT. As protein: CASSVARGPPGNTIYF. Looking up the rest from reference TRBV9 and TRBJ1-3 gives the full variable domain: DSGVTQTPKHLITATGQRVTLRCSPRSGDLSVYWYQQSLDQGLQFLIQYYNGEERAKGNILERFSAQQFPDLHSELNLSSLELGDSALYFCASSVARGPPGNTIYFGEGSWLTVV.

This sequence joins TRBV6-5 and TRBJ1-2, with TRBD1 matching over 9 bases. Germline-derived CDR1 and CDR2 are MNHEY and SVGAGI. J was trimmed by 8 bases and V by 0 bases; bases with no gene match: 7. The CDR3 sequence is 15 residues long. The DNA for the CDR3 is TGTGCCAGCAGTTACTCGGGACAGGGTTCCAGAGGCTACACCTTC. Translating gives CASSYSGQGSRGYTF.

As concerns this clone: At the DNA level, this CDR3 is encoded by other sequences in the same sample as well. The genes are TRBV7-2 and TRBJ2-7; D may be TRBD1 (6 bases). Germline-derived CDR1 and CDR2 are SGHTA and FQGNSA. The V end lost 4 bases, the J end lost 3 bases, and 7 bases lay between the germline ends. This CDR3 spans 12 amino acids. CDR3 DNA: TGTGCCAGCAGCTCACAGGGCTACGAGCAGTACTTC. This codes for CASSSQGYEQYF.

The J gene is TRBJ2-1, the V gene TRBV10-2, with a weak D call TRBD1 (5 bases). V was pared by 6 bases and J by 3 bases, with 12 bases between. Germline V gene data show CDR1 as WSHSY and CDR2 as SAAADI. This CDR3 contains 14 residues. CDR3 bases: TGCGCCAGCAGCCCCAGGACAAGCTACAATGAGCAGTTCTTC. Protein: CASSPRTSYNEQFF.

The genes are TRBV18 and TRBJ1-1; 9 positions agree with TRBD1. The V and J ends lost 1 base and 4 bases, in that order; junction bases with no gene match: 1. This CDR3 has 14 amino acids. From germline, CDR1 is KGHSH and CDR2 LQKENI. The CDR3 region is CASSPQTGGTEAFF. CDR3 nucleotides: TGTGCCAGCTCACCACAGACAGGGGGCACTGAAGCTTTCTTT.

V gene TRBV5-6 combines with J gene TRBJ2-7; TRBD1 aligns across 7 bases. The CDR3 runs to 14 residues. Germline V gene sequence: CDR1 SGHDT, CDR2 YYEEEE. Trimming cost V 4 bases and J 4 bases; bases outside gene matches: 8. The CDR3, as DNA: TGTGCCAGCAGCGACCGACAGGGTCGGTACGAGCAGTACTTC. This encodes CASSDRQGRYEQYF.

In this sample, this clone turned up a few times. The chain links TRBV7-2 to TRBJ1-2; tentatively, D is TRBD1 (5 bases). With 1 base removed from V and 3 bases from J, the gap between germline ends came to 12 bases. Germline-derived CDR1 and CDR2 are SGHTA and FQGNSA. This CDR3 contains 15 residues. CDR3 protein: CASSLVPGIDYGYTF. For the CDR3, the DNA is TGTGCCAGCAGCTTAGTCCCAGGGATAGACTATGGCTACACCTTC.

The rearrangement links TRBV3-1 (or the pseudogene TRBV3-2) to TRBJ1-2, with a weak D call TRBD1 (6 bases). Trimming removed 0 bases from V and 4 bases from J, with 12 bases in between. The CDR3 spans 15 residues. The germline gives CDR1 LGHDT, CDR2 YNNKEL (reference sequence). The CDR3 region has the DNA TGTGCCAGCAGCCAAGATCTACAGGGACCCTATGGCTACACCTTC. It is translated as CASSQDLQGPYGYTF.

This rearrangement joins TRBV7-6 to TRBJ2-7; the D gene is possibly TRBD2 (7 bases). CDR1 and CDR2 from the germline V gene are SGHVS and FNYEAQ. V was shortened by 7 bases and J by 2 bases, with 21 bases between the two germline ends. The CDR3 has 16 amino acids. Here the CDR3 DNA reads TGTGCCAGCACCGCAGCCTTGGGGGGGGCTCCCTACGAGCAGTACTTC. Protein product: CASTAALGGAPYEQYF.

The chain links TRBV7-2 to TRBJ2-2; 8 bases map to TRBD1. The CDR3 has 18 amino acids. V gave up 2 bases and J gave up 4 bases; unmatched junction bases: 12. CDR1 SGHTA and CDR2 FQGNSA come from the germline V gene. The CDR3 is CASSLLVTGTGPTGELFF. The CDR3 DNA is TGTGCCAGCAGCTTACTCGTTACCGGGACAGGTCCCACCGGGGAGCTGTTTTTT.

This clone was seen a handful of times. This chain connects TRBV19 to TRBJ1-5; possibly TRBD1 for D (5 bases). This CDR3 has 15 amino acids. Germline-derived CDR1 and CDR2 are LNHDA and SQIVND (reference sequence). The V gene lost 5 bases and the J gene lost 4 bases, with 15 bases spanning the gap. The CDR3 spells CASSPDRSTNQPQHF. DNA for the CDR3: TGTGCCAGTAGTCCCGACAGAAGTACGAATCAGCCCCAGCATTTT.

Here the CDR3 reads CASSYSGSYNEQFF. The CDR3 DNA sequence: TGTGCCAGCAGTTACTCGGGCAGCTACAATGAGCAGTTCTTC. V is TRBV6-6 and J is TRBJ2-1; no reliable D call. This CDR3 contains 14 residues. Trimming pared 0 bases from V and 3 bases from J, leaving 6 bases between. CDR1 is MNHNY, CDR2 SVGAGI, per germline (reference sequence).

This clone was observed once. The genes are TRBV9 and TRBJ2-1, with 10 bases matching TRBD2. J lost 5 bases, V lost 0 bases, and 2 bases had no gene match. The CDR3 covers 15 residues. Looked up from germline, CDR1 is SGDLS and CDR2 is YYNGEE. DNA of the CDR3: TGTGCCAGCAGCGTAGCTAGCGGGGGCCACAATGAGCAGTTCTTC. This translates into CASSVASGGHNEQFF.